This TCR beta chain comes out of a study of T cells expressing NK-cell markers. Whole-study results and caveats: The study found these clonotypes also leading the CD3+CD56-NKG2C+ fraction in four donors.

This CDR3 is 17 amino acids long. Germline V gene data show CDR1 as SGHRS and CDR2 as YFSETQ. On this clonotype itself: Its target is unknown.

One entry per CDR3 protein, without DNA, is what TCRdb gives after re-calling the 5' RACE reads. This sample's table has about 540,000 distinct CDR3 sequences. Material for sequencing was blood T cells: a sorted CD56 or NKG2C T cell subset, CD4+ or CD8+ T cells, or bulk PBMC T cells (not recorded which). The TCR originated in a man between 18 and 35 years old in good health. This chain uses TRBV5-1 with TRBJ2-1; the TCRdb D gene call, TRBD2, has no DNA to confirm it. The CDR3: CASSLASGRPRGDEQFF.